A selection of T cell receptor beta chains follows, all from one sample in a study of graft-versus-host responses after intestinal transplantation. Assay: immunoSEQ multiplex PCR; the TCRdb copy retains only in-frame clones and omits some. The repertoire holds several thousand clones, with nearly 85% as singletons. This specimen consisted of ileum tissue, obtained around 120 days after transplant. The receptors shown here come from a human patient who received an intestinal transplant, so some T cells may come from the graft donor. CDR3s include the opening cysteine and the closing phenylalanine or tryptophan. D genes are given only for firm matches. The size entry is marked missing in some rows and otherwise reads once, few, many or a size class.

clone size: once; J gene: TRBJ1-5; V gene: TRBV30; CDR3 length: 13; D gene: TRBD1; CDR3 DNA: TGTGCCTGGACTAGGGGGCTGGGGCAGCCCCAGCATTTT; CDR3 protein: CAWTRGLGQPQHF
clone size: .; J gene: TRBJ2-7; V gene: TRBV7-2; CDR3 length: 15; D gene: TRBD2; CDR3 DNA: TGTGCCAGCAGCTCAATAGCGGGGGCCCACTACGAGCAGTACTTC; CDR3 protein: CASSSIAGAHYEQYF
clone size: .; J gene: TRBJ2-7; V gene: TRBV6-5; CDR3 length: 12; D gene: .; CDR3 DNA: TGTGCCAGCAGTGGAGGGCCCTACGAGCAGTACTTC; CDR3 protein: CASSGGPYEQYF
clone size: once; J gene: TRBJ2-4; V gene: TRBV18; CDR3 length: 14; D gene: TRBD1; CDR3 DNA: TGTGCCAGCTCACCCGGACAGGGGAAAAACATTCAGTACTTC; CDR3 protein: CASSPGQGKNIQYF
clone size: .; J gene: TRBJ2-5; V gene: TRBV5-4; CDR3 length: 13; D gene: .; CDR3 DNA: TGTGCCAGCAGCTCTGGGGGACAAGAGACCCAGTACTTC; CDR3 protein: CASSSGGQETQYF
clone size: .; J gene: TRBJ2-3; V gene: TRBV5-1; CDR3 length: 18; D gene: .; CDR3 DNA: TGCGCCAGCAGCTCCCCCCCTGCTCCCGGGAGAGGAACAGATACGCAGTATTTT; CDR3 protein: CASSSPPAPGRGTDTQYF
clone size: once; J gene: TRBJ2-1; V gene: TRBV11-2; CDR3 length: 11; D gene: TRBD2; CDR3 DNA: TGTGCCAGCAGCGGGCGGACTAGTGAGTTCTTC; CDR3 protein: CASSGRTSEFF
clone size: .; J gene: TRBJ2-2; V gene: TRBV4-2; CDR3 length: 12; D gene: .; CDR3 DNA: TGTGCCAGCAGCCAAGGGGGCGGGGAGCTGTTTTTT; CDR3 protein: CASSQGGGELFF
clone size: .; J gene: TRBJ2-3; V gene: TRBV15; CDR3 length: 16; D gene: TRBD1; CDR3 DNA: TGTGCCACCAGCAAAGGGACAGGGGGCCGGACAGATACGCAGTATTTT; CDR3 protein: CATSKGTGGRTDTQYF
clone size: .; J gene: TRBJ2-1; V gene: TRBV7-3; CDR3 length: 14; D gene: .; CDR3 DNA: TGTGCCAGCAGCTTTCAGGGTTCCTACAATGAGCAGTTCTTC; CDR3 protein: CASSFQGSYNEQFF
clone size: .; J gene: TRBJ2-7; V gene: TRBV5-1; CDR3 length: 19; D gene: TRBD1; CDR3 DNA: TGCGCCAGCAGCTTGAGAACGTCGGGGACAGCCCTATACTCCTACGAGCAGTACTTC; CDR3 protein: CASSLRTSGTALYSYEQYF
clone size: .; J gene: TRBJ1-1; V gene: TRBV28; CDR3 length: 15; D gene: .; CDR3 DNA: TGTGCCAGCACCCATGGGGGCTCAATGAACACTGAAGCTTTCTTT; CDR3 protein: CASTHGGSMNTEAFF
clone size: .; J gene: TRBJ2-2; V gene: TRBV11-2; CDR3 length: 13; D gene: .; CDR3 DNA: TGTGCCAGCAGCACCCAGAACACCGGGGAGCCGTTTTTT; CDR3 protein: CASSTQNTGEPFF
clone size: .; J gene: TRBJ2-7; V gene: TRBV6-5; CDR3 length: 12; D gene: .; CDR3 DNA: TGTGCCAGCAGTGCTGGACCCTACGAGCAGTACTTC; CDR3 protein: CASSAGPYEQYF
clone size: .; J gene: TRBJ2-3; V gene: TRBV2; CDR3 length: 15; D gene: TRBD1; CDR3 DNA: TGTGCCGTGGAACGTACAGGGGTGCGCACAGATACGCAGTATTTT; CDR3 protein: CAVERTGVRTDTQYF
clone size: .; J gene: TRBJ1-5; V gene: TRBV5-6; CDR3 length: 14; D gene: .; CDR3 DNA: TGTGCCAGCAGCTCAACAGGTACGGATCAGCCCCAGCATTTT; CDR3 protein: CASSSTGTDQPQHF
clone size: .; J gene: TRBJ2-5; V gene: TRBV19; CDR3 length: 19; D gene: .; CDR3 DNA: TGTGCCAGTAGTATCGGCCGGGACCACATATTGGCGGGATCAGAGACCCAGTACTTC; CDR3 protein: CASSIGRDHILAGSETQYF
clone size: .; J gene: TRBJ1-5; V gene: TRBV19; CDR3 length: 13; D gene: .; CDR3 DNA: TGTGCCAGTACCCAGGGGCCGGCCTTTCTCCAGCATTTT; CDR3 protein: CASTQGPAFLQHF
clone size: .; J gene: TRBJ1-1; V gene: TRBV6-7; CDR3 length: 16; D gene: .; CDR3 DNA: TGTGCCAGCAGTTACTCGCGACAGGTGAGGAACACTGAAGCTTTCTTT; CDR3 protein: CASSYSRQVRNTEAFF
clone size: .; J gene: TRBJ2-7; V gene: TRBV29-1; CDR3 length: 14; D gene: TRBD2; CDR3 DNA: TGCAGCGTTGGCGGGGCGGGAGGGAGGCGGGAGCAGTACTTC; CDR3 protein: CSVGGAGGRREQYF
clone size: few; J gene: TRBJ2-1; V gene: TRBV6-5; CDR3 length: 15; D gene: TRBD2; CDR3 DNA: TGTGCCAGCCGAGACGGGGCGGGAGGGTACAATGAGCAGTTCTTC; CDR3 protein: CASRDGAGGYNEQFF
clone size: .; J gene: TRBJ2-5; V gene: TRBV2; CDR3 length: 10; D gene: .; CDR3 DNA: TGTGCCACCGTTTCGTTCACCCAGTACTTC; CDR3 protein: CATVSFTQYF
clone size: .; J gene: TRBJ1-2; V gene: TRBV5-6; CDR3 length: 14; D gene: .; CDR3 DNA: TGTGCCAGCAGGTACACCGGGACCCCCTATGGCTACACCTTC; CDR3 protein: CASRYTGTPYGYTF
clone size: .; J gene: TRBJ2-2; V gene: TRBV7-3; CDR3 length: 14; D gene: .; CDR3 DNA: TGTGCCAGCAGCTTAAAAGTCCCCCCCGGGGAGCTGTTTTTT; CDR3 protein: CASSLKVPPGELFF
clone size: .; J gene: TRBJ2-1; V gene: TRBV7-2; CDR3 length: 14; D gene: .; CDR3 DNA: TGTGCCAGCAGCTTAGCGGTTGGTAGCTATGAGCAGTTCTTC; CDR3 protein: CASSLAVGSYEQFF
clone size: .; J gene: TRBJ1-6; V gene: TRBV7-3; CDR3 length: 17; D gene: .; CDR3 DNA: TGTGCCAGCAGCTCCTTGACCCACGAGCGACTTAGGTCACCCCTCCACTTT; CDR3 protein: CASSSLTHERLRSPLHF
clone size: .; J gene: TRBJ2-5; V gene: TRBV29-1; CDR3 length: 12; D gene: .; CDR3 DNA: TGCAGCGTTCAACGGGCGGGGGAGACCCAGTACTTC; CDR3 protein: CSVQRAGETQYF
clone size: .; J gene: TRBJ1-1; V gene: TRBV11-3; CDR3 length: 15; D gene: TRBD1; CDR3 DNA: TGTGCCAGCAGCTGGAACAGGGGGCGTAGGACTGAAGCTTTCTTT; CDR3 protein: CASSWNRGRRTEAFF
clone size: .; J gene: TRBJ1-3; V gene: TRBV7-3; CDR3 length: 12; D gene: .; CDR3 DNA: TGTGCCAGCAGCTTAAGGGGGCACACCATATATTTT; CDR3 protein: CASSLRGHTIYF
clone size: .; J gene: TRBJ1-5; V gene: TRBV4-1; CDR3 length: 15; D gene: .; CDR3 DNA: TGCGCCAGCAGCCAAGAGGGTAGGTGGGATCAGCCCCAGCATTTT; CDR3 protein: CASSQEGRWDQPQHF
clone size: .; J gene: TRBJ1-2; V gene: TRBV10-3; CDR3 length: 15; D gene: TRBD1; CDR3 DNA: TGTGCCACCGCCCCTGCTGGTACCGACAGGGTTGGCTACACCTTC; CDR3 protein: CATAPAGTDRVGYTF
clone size: .; J gene: TRBJ1-5; V gene: TRBV27; CDR3 length: 14; D gene: TRBD1; CDR3 DNA: TGTGCCAGCAGTTTGTCAGGGGGAAATCAGCCCCAGCATTTT; CDR3 protein: CASSLSGGNQPQHF
clone size: .; J gene: TRBJ2-2; V gene: TRBV7-2; CDR3 length: 14; D gene: .; CDR3 DNA: TGTGCCAGCAGCTTAGGGCCGGGGCCCGGGGAGCTGTTTTTT; CDR3 protein: CASSLGPGPGELFF